This T cell receptor beta chain was sequenced in a study of cytomegalovirus exposure and HLA in healthy donors (dated by TCRdb to 2016 to 2017). Study-level background: In an earlier analysis of 587 of the donors, approximately 260 Gb of sequence data and 120 million or so unique TCR beta sequences from 150 million to 200 million T cells were reported. An early release that covered around 590 HLA-typed donors contained 300 to 350 gigabases of sequencing data and about 93 million unique TCR sequences. The genetic ancestry cluster associated with self-reported Caucasian donors included 81% of the roughly 360 genotyped donors. The study aimed to test whether signatures of past pathogen exposure could be identified by cataloging public T cell receptors. The T cell repertoires of around 730 subjects were profiled by immunosequencing and related to cytomegalovirus serostatus. Besides the first cohort of 500 to 700 subjects, a separate validation cohort made up of 90 to 150 different subjects was used. To predict cytomegalovirus infection status, the study brought together high-throughput TCR immunosequencing, statistical association of individual TCRs with disease status, and machine learning. To study patterns of TCR occurrence, a later analysis re-analyzed previously published TCR beta repertoires from 650 to 750 donors and added high-resolution HLA genotyping. In the later analysis, no new phenotypic data were used to find candidate immune exposures; instead, reliance was placed on TCR beta sequences and their occurrence across donors. An earlier analysis of approximately 640 of the donors applied high-throughput TCR beta sequencing to assess whether each TCR beta V gene segment acted as functional or pseudogenic. Donor age, sex, ethnicity and CMV serostatus were compiled together with the repertoire data. A later genetic analysis used genome-wide SNP genotypes for about 60% of the roughly 700 donors, treating that subset as a discovery cohort. Every discovery cohort repertoire had been produced on one sequencing platform. Class I and class II HLA loci were covered by the typing at four-digit resolution. The number of donors typed differed by locus, with 629-630 for A, B, C, DRB1 and DQB1, 522 for DQA1, 600 to 610 for DPA1, and about 450 for DPB1. Four or five DR-DQ haplotypes were handled as single units for association and clustering, since linkage in the cohort was strong. Among roughly 400 genotyped donors of the cohort, an average of approximately 220,000 unique TCR beta nucleotide sequences was sequenced per donor, of which approximately 19% were non-productive.

Here is what the overall study found, with its caveats: The cohort was sequenced for TCR beta chains only, and without alpha or paired-chain data the features that could be detected were limited. A later analysis reported that several top co-occurrence clusters appeared linked to parvovirus B19, influenza, CMV and Epstein-Barr virus. Specific HLA alleles were associated with 15,000 to 20,000 TCR beta sequences at a false discovery rate of 0.05 in a later analysis. HLA typing was unavailable for some donors at each locus, so association tests used only the typed subset. Broadly in line with IMGT annotations, most TCR beta V segments showed up in productive rearrangements about 87% or about 30% of the time in an earlier analysis of 587 of the donors. An association between a missense DCLRE1C variant and V-gene and J-gene trimming of TCR beta chains was found in a later genetic analysis and replicated in an independent cohort. Correlated functional status among segregating V segments might be attributable to linkage disequilibrium, but an unknown experimental factor could not be ruled out. The earlier analysis of fewer than 750 of the donors excluded approximately 17 rarely observed V segments, including chromosome 9 orphons, because counts were too low. A group of highly shared sequence variants was considered likely to be a technical artifact of the sequencing pipeline. The authors suggested that the approach could potentially be generalized to other disease states and immunological phenotypes. CMV serostatus was the only immune exposure information available for the cohort. Some IMGT-functional V segments, including TRBV6-2 and TRBV6-3, could not be told apart with the 87-base-pair reads, so those segments were excluded. In a later analysis, TCR association rates were found to vary across HLA loci, with the most associated TCRs seen for DRB1 alleles and the fewest for HLA-C alleles. Presence/absence analyses assumed roughly uniform sequencing depth across donors, an assumption that may not hold. A further reported finding was that TCR beta sequences accurately predicted the HLA-A and HLA-B alleles for most subjects in the first cohort. In a later genetic analysis, fewer N-insertions in productive TCRs were reported among donors in an Asian-associated ancestry cluster than the 666-donor mean. A later analysis found that most CMV-associated TCR beta chains appeared HLA-restricted, with HLA associations seemingly driven largely by CMV exposure. Cytomegalovirus status was reported to be diagnosed by the classifier with high specificity and sensitivity in both the original and validation cohorts. In vitro tests confirmed that three of the cytomegalovirus-associated TCR beta chains recognize cytomegalovirus antigens. Compared with equally common non-associated chains, HLA-associated TCR beta chains in a later analysis were more clonally expanded and had lower generation probabilities. In the study, 150 to 200 TCR beta chains were listed as associated with cytomegalovirus. Most TCR sequences were observed very rarely across donors, whereas some public TCRs were present in many individuals. Strong co-occurrence of HLA alleles, especially DR and DQ, made assigning TCR associations to individual alleles difficult.

Including the terminal cysteine and phenylalanine, the CDR3 comprises 13 residues. Only CDR3 DNA remains: 39 bases, in frame from the first base. CDR1 SNHLY and CDR2 FYNNEI are derived from the germline V gene. V lost 6 bases and J lost 7 bases; the stretch between them is 13 bases long. In total, over 600 healthy bone marrow donors made up the cohort. At the time of sampling, every cohort member was nominally healthy, though immune exposures that went unrecorded were likely present. The donor tested CMV seropositive, placing the donor among the approximately 290 seropositive members of the cohort. A peripheral blood sample was collected from each donor, and TCR beta sequencing was performed on peripheral blood mononuclear cells. Genomic DNA extraction from the blood cell samples was performed with the Qiagen DNeasy Blood Extraction Kit. The library was produced with the immunoSEQ multiplex PCR assay. For the multiplex PCR, a mixture combining 60 forward primers for TCR Vbeta segments and 13 reverse primers for TCR Jbeta segments was used. The CDR3 region of rearranged TCR beta genes was amplified from genomic DNA with a multiplex PCR assay. The Illumina HiSeq System was used to sequence the amplified TCR beta libraries as 87-base-pair reads. From the authors' description of their analysis: In a later analysis, 80 million or so unique TCR beta chains were counted across the approximately 640 repertoires, and roughly 10 million of these chains were shared by at least two donors. Raw reads were error-corrected and collapsed into unique sequences with a nearest-neighbor algorithm that merged closely related sequences to remove PCR and sequencing errors. CDR3 sequences were aligned to IMGT reference sequences to assign V, D and J gene segments. For a sequence to be retained, a match of at least six nucleotides to both a V gene segment and a J gene segment was required. A rearrangement was called productive if the CDR3 had no stop codons and remained in frame with V and J, and every other rearrangement was called non-productive. CDR3 was defined by IMGT convention, running from the second conserved V-encoded cysteine to the conserved J-encoded phenylalanine. Sequences without an unambiguous match to a single V gene segment were excluded from the earlier analysis of approximately 600 of the donors. An earlier analysis of 550 to 650 of the donors classified V segments as functional when productive rearrangements were above 56.7% and as segregating when the standard deviation between donors was above 5%. A statistical classification framework was built to diagnose cytomegalovirus status from the catalog of TCR beta chain sequences. A later analysis assigned V and J genes by comparing TCR nucleotide sequences with IMGT/GENE-DB human TR gene sequences. A later analysis assigned CDR3 sequences and most-parsimonious VDJ recombination scenarios with the TCRdist pipeline. In a later analysis, each TCR beta chain was defined by its CDR3 amino acid sequence together with its V-gene family, and reads lacking a unique V-gene family were excluded. To address suspected cross-contamination and a sequencing artifact, a later analysis removed roughly 640 highly shared, low-generation-probability nucleotide sequences. A later analysis calculated a clonal expansion index for each public chain from normalized within-repertoire ranks of inferred template counts. A later analysis computed generation probabilities with a VDJ recombination model fitted to out-of-frame rearrangements, and checked the results against IGoR. In a later analysis, hypergeometric tests were used to score TCR-TCR, TCR-HLA and TCR-CMV co-occurrence, with a repertoire-size bias correction applied to TCR pairs. A later analysis estimated false discovery rates by permuting HLA or CMV assignments 20 times. In a later analysis, co-occurring TCRs were grouped using DBSCAN, with TCRdist sequence similarity added in when clustering inside HLA-allele-positive subsets. Co-occurrence clustering excluded repertoires with fewer than 30,000 or more than 120,000 public chains, plus five with anomalous nucleotide sharing. Sourced from immuneACCESS, this table was stored by TCRdb with only in-frame sequences that have V and J called. A share of the clones is absent; for the studies checked, an unresolved V gene accounts for under half, and the remainder has no known explanation. V and J calls and clone size are those listed in that table; D and trimming were worked out from the DNA. The sample table shows about 150,000 clones, and around 81% are seen once. Of the sample, around 6% is held by the ten largest clones.

A word on this clone: It has no known antigen specificity. No qualities accompany the bases; no much larger clone lies one base away.

This receptor was taken from a woman between 35 and 50 years old in good health and CMV-seropositive. The rearranged chain carries TRBV2 and TRBJ1-5, with no confident D gene call. Sample: PBMCs. The DNA sequence is given as TGTGCCAGCAGCGGGGTGTCAGGCCAGCCCCAGCATTTT. Its protein product is CASSGVSGQPQHF.